The next 27 T cell receptor beta chains were all read from a single sample in a study of cytomegalovirus exposure and HLA in healthy donors. PCR was performed using 60 Vbeta and 13 Jbeta primers. Sequencing used immunoSEQ multiplex PCR; TCRdb keeps in-frame clones, though not all of them. The sample has 150,000 to 200,000 clones; 77% are singletons. Input material: PBMCs. These receptors were taken from a female donor in good health and CMV-seronegative.

CDR3 residues: CASSLSSPGNNSPLHF. The CDR3 region has the DNA TGTGCCAGCAGTTTATCGAGTCCAGGGAATAATTCACCCCTCCACTTT. This chain connects TRBV27 to TRBJ1-6, with TRBD1 as a possible D gene (5 bases). The CDR3 spans 16 residues. CDR1 is MNHEY, CDR2 SMNVEV, per germline (reference sequence). The V and J ends lost 0 bases and 5 bases respectively, with 11 bases between them.

The chain links TRBV19 to TRBJ1-2; TRBD1 matches 7 bases. The length of the CDR3 is 16 residues. The germline V gene has CDR1 LNHDA and CDR2 SQIVND (reference sequence). Trimming removed 10 bases from V and 4 bases from J; junction bases left unmatched: 18. In DNA, the CDR3 is TGTGCCACCGCTATCACCCGGGACAGTTCCCCCTATGGCTACACCTTC. Its translation: CATAITRDSSPYGYTF.

V gene TRBV5-4 combines with J gene TRBJ2-2; 7 bases line up with TRBD1. The trim removed 4 bases at V and 3 bases at J, leaving 15 bases unmatched. Germline V gene data show CDR1 as SGHNT and CDR2 as YYREEE (reference sequence). CDR3 length: 18 residues. This chain's CDR3 is CASSQPELQGPDTGELFF. The CDR3 DNA is TGTGCCAGCAGCCAGCCCGAATTACAGGGGCCGGACACCGGGGAGCTGTTTTTT.

The rearrangement joins TRBV5-1 to TRBJ2-1; D unclear. There are 16 residues in the CDR3. Trimming pared 0 bases from V and 5 bases from J, leaving 15 bases between. Germline-derived CDR1 and CDR2 are SGHRS and YFSETQ. DNA of the CDR3: TGCGCCAGCAGCTTGGCCCCAGTGGGCCAAAACAATGAGCAGTTCTTC. It encodes CASSLAPVGQNNEQFF.

The chain uses TRBV2 and TRBJ2-7; 7 nucleotides align to TRBD2. The CDR3 has 14 residues. Germline CDR1 SNHLY, CDR2 FYNNEI. V shed 5 bases, J shed 2 bases, and the junction held 6 bases outside the gene matches. Here the CDR3 reads CASSIQRGAYEQYF. CDR3 nucleotides: TGTGCCAGCAGTATCCAGCGGGGAGCCTACGAGCAGTACTTC. Using reference TRBV2 and TRBJ2-7 for the parts outside the CDR3, the full variable domain is EPEVTQTPSHQVTQMGQEVILRCVPISNHLYFYWYRQILGQKVEFLVSFYNNEISEKSEIFDDQFSVERPDGSNFTLKIRSTKLEDSAMYFCASSIQRGAYEQYFGPGTRLTVT.

The chain is built from TRBV6-1 and TRBJ2-2; tentatively, D is TRBD1 (6 bases). CDR1 MNHNS and CDR2 SASEGT come from the germline V gene. The CDR3 totals 12 residues. V lost 6 bases, J lost 4 bases, and 6 bases lay in between. The DNA of the CDR3 is TGTGCCAGCAGACAGGGCACCGGGGAGCTGTTTTTT. Translating gives CASRQGTGELFF.

The rearrangement links TRBV6-5 to TRBJ2-5; weak D call: TRBD1 (5 bases). With the DNA end fitting TRBJ2-7 better, the J assignment may be wrong. Germline V CDR1 and CDR2: MNHEY, SVGAGI. The CDR3 is 15 residues long. CDR3 residues: CASSYSGQDIYEQYF. Written as DNA, the CDR3 is TGTGCCAGCAGTTACTCGGGGCAGGACATTTACGAGCAGTACTTC.

The rearrangement joins TRBV11-2 to TRBJ2-3; maybe TRBD1 (5 bases). The CDR3 sequence is 17 residues long. The V end was cut by 3 bases, the J end by 2 bases, with 18 bases between. Looked up from germline, CDR1 is SGHAT and CDR2 is FQNNGV. The CDR3 coding sequence is TGTGCCAGCAGCTTTAGGGGATGGGCCCAATCCACAGATACGCAGTATTTT. Its protein product is CASSFRGWAQSTDTQYF.

This chain connects TRBV5-1 to TRBJ1-2; 10 bases are a match to TRBD1. Germline assignment: CDR1 SGHRS and CDR2 YFSETQ. Trimming took 5 bases from V and 6 from J; bases not matched to a gene: 4. There are 13 residues in the CDR3. The CDR3 DNA reads TGCGCCAGCAGGGACGGGACAGGGGATGGCTACACCTTC. It yields the protein CASRDGTGDGYTF. Using reference TRBV5-1 and TRBJ1-2 for the parts outside the CDR3, the full variable domain is KAGVTQTPRYLIKTRGQQVTLSCSPISGHRSVSWYQQTPGQGLQFLFEYFSETQRNKGNFPGRFSGRQFSNSRSEMNVSTLELGDSALYLCASRDGTGDGYTFGSGTRLTVV.

V usage is TRBV5-1 and J usage is TRBJ2-7; 7 bases fit TRBD2. After removal of 0 bases from V and 0 bases from J, the junction contained 6 bases not matched to a gene. The CDR3 contains 16 residues. Germline values: CDR1 SGHRS, CDR2 YFSETQ. The CDR3 nucleotides read TGCGCCAGCAGCTTGGGCCCTGGCGGGAGCTCCTACGAGCAGTACTTC. Its protein product is CASSLGPGGSSYEQYF.

To note about this clone: The sample has other DNA sequences that encode this CDR3 too. The chain recombines TRBV9 with TRBJ1-2; D gene unclear. This CDR3 region has 13 residues. CDR1 and CDR2 from the germline V gene are SGDLS and YYNGEE. Trimming cost V 0 bases and J 3 bases, with 6 bases left between them. The CDR3 sequence is CASSVGSDYGYTF. Written as DNA, the CDR3 is TGTGCCAGCAGCGTAGGCAGCGACTATGGCTACACCTTC.

The gene calls are TRBV6-5 and TRBJ1-4; TRBD1 matches 7 bases. Germline lookup yields CDR1 MNHEY and CDR2 SVGAGI. This CDR3 has 14 amino acids. The ends lost 6 bases at V and 4 bases at J; junction bases unmatched: 5. The CDR3 loop is CASRQGQGNEKLFF. The DNA for the CDR3 is TGTGCCAGCAGACAGGGGCAGGGTAATGAAAAACTGTTTTTT.

V and J are TRBV19 and TRBJ1-1; 8 bases are a match to TRBD1. V shed 3 bases, J shed 1 base, and the junction held 7 bases outside the gene matches. The CDR3 contains 16 residues. Germline lookup yields CDR1 LNHDA and CDR2 SQIVND (reference sequence). CDR3 sequence (DNA): TGTGCCAGTAGTATCGGACAGGGTAGGAGGAACACTGAAGCTTTCTTT. Protein: CASSIGQGRRNTEAFF.

The chain uses TRBV7-8 and TRBJ2-4; TRBD2 matches 7 bases. The CDR3 has 14 amino acids. Trimming at V came to 7 bases and at J to 4 bases, leaving 7 bases not matched to a gene. CDR1 and CDR2 from the germline V gene are SGHVS and FQNEAQ. The CDR3: CASMKAGQKNIQYF. The DNA for the CDR3 is TGTGCCAGCATGAAAGCGGGGCAGAAAAACATTCAGTACTTC.

This sequence joins TRBV5-1 and TRBJ2-3; D perhaps matches TRBD2 (5 bases). Per the germline V gene, CDR1 is SGHRS and CDR2 is YFSETQ. This CDR3 comprises 14 residues. Trimming stripped 3 bases from V and 4 bases from J, with 12 bases between. CDR3 sequence reads: CASSSASWPDTQYF. The DNA for the CDR3 is TGCGCCAGCAGCTCGGCTAGCTGGCCAGATACGCAGTATTTT.

V gene TRBV5-4 combines with J gene TRBJ2-3, with 8 bases that match TRBD2. The CDR3 is 15 residues long. With V trimmed by 0 bases and J by 2 bases, 2 bases remained unmatched. Germline V CDR1 and CDR2: SGHNT, YYREEE (reference sequence). The CDR3, as DNA: TGTGCCAGCAGCTTGGGGGGACTAGTCACAGATACGCAGTATTTT. Encoded protein: CASSLGGLVTDTQYF. The variable domain in full, with the rest retrieved from reference TRBV5-4 and TRBJ2-3, is ETGVTQSPTHLIKTRGQQVTLRCSSQSGHNTVSWYQQALGQGPQFIFQYYREEENGRGNFPPRFSGLQFPNYSSELNVNALELDDSALYLCASSLGGLVTDTQYFGPGTRLTVL.

The gene calls are TRBV18 and TRBJ1-4; D call uncertain. Germline V gene data show CDR1 as KGHSH and CDR2 as LQKENI. The CDR3 loop spans 14 amino acids. V lost 6 bases to trimming and J lost 1 base, with 9 bases between them. In nucleotides, the CDR3 is TGTGCCAGCTCTCCAGCGGTAACTAATGAAAAACTGTTTTTT. Residues: CASSPAVTNEKLFF.

This clone turned up a few times. The chain combines TRBV15 with TRBJ2-3; TRBD2 matches 9 bases. J was trimmed by 1 base and V by 4 bases; bases with no gene match: 3. CDR3 length equals 15 residues. Germline V lookup: CDR1 LNHNV, CDR2 YYDKDF (reference sequence). The CDR3 DNA follows: TGTGCCACCAGCATTAGGACTAGCGGCACAGATACGCAGTATTTT. It yields the protein CATSIRTSGTDTQYF.

The chain carries TRBV27 and TRBJ2-5, with 12 bases aligning to TRBD1. CDR1 and CDR2 from the germline V gene are MNHEY and SMNVEV (reference sequence). This CDR3 region has 17 residues. Losses at the gene ends were 7 bases for V and 5 bases for J; bases not matched to a gene: 14. This chain's CDR3 is CASNLLWGTGGKETQYF. As DNA, the CDR3 is TGTGCCAGCAACCTGTTATGGGGGACAGGGGGCAAGGAGACCCAGTACTTC.

The rearrangement links TRBV5-6 to TRBJ2-5; 8 bases match TRBD2. The DNA end lines up better with TRBJ2-7; the J call may be wrong. Germline CDR1 is SGHDT and CDR2 is YYEEEE. This CDR3 has 15 amino acids. CDR3 DNA: TGTGCCAGCAGCCCATCAGAGCGGGAGATAAGCGAGCAGTACTTC. Its protein is CASSPSEREISEQYF.

A note on this clone: The germline gene is not matched at one end of the junction; a read error may be the cause. This chain connects TRBV7-7 to TRBJ2-1; TRBD2 matches at 9 bases. CDR3 size: 15 residues. CDR1 is SSHAT, CDR2 FNYEAQ, per germline (reference sequence). The CDR3 DNA reads as TGTGCTAGCAGCTTAGGTAGCGGGAGCGCCAGTGAGCAGTTCTTC. Protein: CASSLGSGSASEQFF. Full variable domain (missing parts from reference TRBV7-7 and TRBJ2-1): GAGVSQSPRYKVTKRGQDVTLRCDPISSHATLYWYQQALGQGPEFLTYFNYEAQPDKSGLPSDRFSAERPEGSISTLTIQRTEQRDSAMYRCASSLGSGSASEQFFGPGTRLTVL.

The chain has TRBV2 and TRBJ1-5; 7 bases line up with TRBD1. The CDR3 extends over 16 amino acids. The germline V gene has CDR1 SNHLY and CDR2 FYNNEI. Unmatched junction bases numbered 13, after V lost 6 bases and J lost 5 bases. Here the CDR3 reads CASSPIVNTGDQPQHF. The DNA for the CDR3 is TGTGCCAGCAGCCCGATAGTAAACACAGGGGATCAGCCCCAGCATTTT.

The rearrangement links TRBV19 to TRBJ2-3, with 9 bases that match TRBD1. Trimming at V came to 3 bases and at J to 11 bases, leaving 15 bases not matched to a gene. The CDR3 length is 16 residues. From germline, CDR1 is LNHDA and CDR2 SQIVND (reference sequence). This chain's CDR3 is CASSISTGGMNEGQYF. CDR3 nucleotide sequence: TGTGCCAGTAGTATTTCGACAGGGGGAATGAATGAGGGGCAGTATTTT.

The chain is built from TRBV5-5 and TRBJ1-2, with TRBD1 matching over 8 bases. The V gene end was trimmed by 3 bases and the J gene end by 0 bases; junction bases not matched to a gene: 4. The CDR3 is made up of 15 amino acids. Looked up from germline, CDR1 is SGHKS and CDR2 is YYEKEE (reference sequence). The CDR3 spells CASSWGDRPNYGYTF. The DNA for the CDR3 is TGTGCCAGCAGCTGGGGGGACAGGCCTAACTATGGCTACACCTTC.

The chain joins TRBV11-2 to TRBJ1-1, with 7 positions matching TRBD1. V lost 5 bases to trimming and J lost 6 bases; unmatched junction nucleotides: 6. The length of the CDR3 is 13 residues. CDR1 and CDR2 (germline): SGHAT, FQNNGV. CDR3 bases: TGTGCCAGCAGCCCAGGGGGGAAGCCTGAAGCTTTCTTT. It codes for CASSPGGKPEAFF.

The J gene is TRBJ2-1, the V gene TRBV5-1, with 7 bases lining up with TRBD1. The CDR3 has 15 residues. Trimming removed 4 bases from V and 6 bases from J; junction bases left unmatched: 10. CDR1 and CDR2 from the germline V gene are SGHRS and YFSETQ. CDR3 in amino acids: CASSPHDRDRNEQFF. CDR3 bases: TGCGCCAGCAGCCCACATGACAGGGACCGCAATGAGCAGTTCTTC.

CDR3 residues: CASSEPGLRLVGTQYF. CDR3 in DNA: TGCGCCAGCAGTGAGCCGGGACTCCGCCTTGTAGGTACGCAGTATTTT. V and J are TRBV10-2 and TRBJ2-3; possible D gene TRBD2, 6 bases. Trimming removed 2 bases at V and 8 bases at J, with 20 bases between. Germline lookup yields CDR1 WSHSY and CDR2 SAAADI. This CDR3 has 16 amino acids.